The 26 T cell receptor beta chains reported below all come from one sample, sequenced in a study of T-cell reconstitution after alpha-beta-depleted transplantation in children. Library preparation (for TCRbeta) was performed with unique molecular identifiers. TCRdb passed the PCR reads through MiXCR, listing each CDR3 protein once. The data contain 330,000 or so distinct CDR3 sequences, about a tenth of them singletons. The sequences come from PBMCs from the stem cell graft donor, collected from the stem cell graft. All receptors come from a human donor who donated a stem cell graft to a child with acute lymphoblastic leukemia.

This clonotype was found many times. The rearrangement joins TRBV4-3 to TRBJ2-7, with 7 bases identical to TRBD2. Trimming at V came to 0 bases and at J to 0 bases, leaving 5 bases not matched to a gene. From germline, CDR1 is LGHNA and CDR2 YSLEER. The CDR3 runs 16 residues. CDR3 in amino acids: CASSQDRGGSSYEQYF. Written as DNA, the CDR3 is TGCGCCAGCAGCCAAGATAGGGGCGGGAGCTCCTACGAGCAGTACTTC.

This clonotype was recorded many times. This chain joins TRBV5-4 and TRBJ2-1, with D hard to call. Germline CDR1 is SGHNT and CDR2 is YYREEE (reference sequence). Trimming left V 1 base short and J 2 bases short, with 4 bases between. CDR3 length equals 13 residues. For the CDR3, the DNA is TGTGCCAGCAGCTTGATGCCCTACAATGAGCAGTTCTTC. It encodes CASSLMPYNEQFF. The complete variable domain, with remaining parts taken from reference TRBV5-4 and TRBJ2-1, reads ETGVTQSPTHLIKTRGQQVTLRCSSQSGHNTVSWYQQALGQGPQFIFQYYREEENGRGNFPPRFSGLQFPNYSSELNVNALELDDSALYLCASSLMPYNEQFFGPGTRLTVL.

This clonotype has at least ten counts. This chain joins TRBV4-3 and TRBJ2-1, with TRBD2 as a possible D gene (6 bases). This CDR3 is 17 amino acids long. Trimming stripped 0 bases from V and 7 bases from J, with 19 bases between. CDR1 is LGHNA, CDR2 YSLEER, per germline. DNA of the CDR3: TGCGCCAGCAGCCAAGAGGCCTCCGGGCTAGCGTTAAATGAGCAGTTCTTC. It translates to CASSQEASGLALNEQFF.

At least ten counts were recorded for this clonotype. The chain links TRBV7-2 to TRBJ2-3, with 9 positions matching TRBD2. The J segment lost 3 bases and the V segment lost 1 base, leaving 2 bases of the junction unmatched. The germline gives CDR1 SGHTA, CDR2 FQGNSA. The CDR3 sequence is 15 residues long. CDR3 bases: TGTGCCAGCAGCTTAGACCTAGCGGGAACAGATACGCAGTATTTT. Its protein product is CASSLDLAGTDTQYF.

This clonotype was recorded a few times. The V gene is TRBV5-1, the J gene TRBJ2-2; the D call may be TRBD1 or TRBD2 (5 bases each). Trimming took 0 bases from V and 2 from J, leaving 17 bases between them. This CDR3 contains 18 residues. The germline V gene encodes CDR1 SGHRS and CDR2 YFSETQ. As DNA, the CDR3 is TGCGCCAGCAGCTTGGATGTTGAGGGGCGAGGAAACACCGGGGAGCTGTTTTTT. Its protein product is CASSLDVEGRGNTGELFF.

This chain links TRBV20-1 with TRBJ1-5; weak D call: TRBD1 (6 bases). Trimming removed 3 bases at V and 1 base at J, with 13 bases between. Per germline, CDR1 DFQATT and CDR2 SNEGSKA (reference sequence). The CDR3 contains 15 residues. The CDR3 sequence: CSARDRGWSNQPQHF. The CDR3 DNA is TGCAGTGCTAGGGACAGAGGTTGGAGCAATCAGCCCCAGCATTTT.

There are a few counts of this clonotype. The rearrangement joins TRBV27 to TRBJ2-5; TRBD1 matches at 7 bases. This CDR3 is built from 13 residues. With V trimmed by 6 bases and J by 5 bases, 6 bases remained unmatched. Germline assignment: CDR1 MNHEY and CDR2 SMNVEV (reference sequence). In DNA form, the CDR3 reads TGTGCCAGCAGGCTACAGGGGTGGGAGACCCAGTACTTC. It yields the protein CASRLQGWETQYF.

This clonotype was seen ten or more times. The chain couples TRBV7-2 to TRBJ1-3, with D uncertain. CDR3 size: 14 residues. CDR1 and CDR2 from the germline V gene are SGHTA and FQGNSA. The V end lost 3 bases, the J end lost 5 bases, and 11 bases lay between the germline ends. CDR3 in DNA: TGTGCCAGCAGCTTGGGATTGGAGCGAAACACCATATATTTT. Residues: CASSLGLERNTIYF.

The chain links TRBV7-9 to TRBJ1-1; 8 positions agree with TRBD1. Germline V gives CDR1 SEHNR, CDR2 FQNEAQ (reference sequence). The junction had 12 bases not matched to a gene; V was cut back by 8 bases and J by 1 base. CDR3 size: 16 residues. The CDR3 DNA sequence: TGTGCCAGCGGAGACCTCTCGGACAGGGCGAACACTGAAGCTTTCTTT. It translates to CASGDLSDRANTEAFF.

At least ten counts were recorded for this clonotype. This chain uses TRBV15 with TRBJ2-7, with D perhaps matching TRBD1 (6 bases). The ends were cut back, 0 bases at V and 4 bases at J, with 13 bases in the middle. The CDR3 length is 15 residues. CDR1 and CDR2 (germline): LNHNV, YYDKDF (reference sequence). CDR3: CATSRDRGQNYEQYF. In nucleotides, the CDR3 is TGTGCCACCAGCAGAGACCGAGGACAGAATTACGAGCAGTACTTC.

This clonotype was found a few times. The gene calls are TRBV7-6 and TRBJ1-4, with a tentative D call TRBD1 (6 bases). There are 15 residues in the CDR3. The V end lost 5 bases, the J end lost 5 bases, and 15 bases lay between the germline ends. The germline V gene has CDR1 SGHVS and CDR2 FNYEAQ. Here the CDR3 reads CASSLSRGENEKLFF. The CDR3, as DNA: TGTGCCAGCAGCCTAAGCAGGGGAGAGAATGAAAAACTGTTTTTT.

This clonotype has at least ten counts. The DNA for the CDR3 is TGTGCCAGCAGCTTCGGAGATCGGATTTTGTCACCCCTCCACTTT. Translating gives CASSFGDRILSPLHF. This chain uses TRBV7-9 with TRBJ1-6, with D uncertain. From germline, CDR1 is SEHNR and CDR2 FQNEAQ (reference sequence). This CDR3 is built from 15 residues. The V and J ends lost 3 bases and 10 bases respectively, with 16 bases between them.

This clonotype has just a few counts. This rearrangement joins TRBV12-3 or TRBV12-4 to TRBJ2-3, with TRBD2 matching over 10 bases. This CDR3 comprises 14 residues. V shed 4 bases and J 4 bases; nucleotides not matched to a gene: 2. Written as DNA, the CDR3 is TGTGCCAGCAGTTCTAGCGGGAGTTCAGATACGCAGTATTTT. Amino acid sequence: CASSSSGSSDTQYF.

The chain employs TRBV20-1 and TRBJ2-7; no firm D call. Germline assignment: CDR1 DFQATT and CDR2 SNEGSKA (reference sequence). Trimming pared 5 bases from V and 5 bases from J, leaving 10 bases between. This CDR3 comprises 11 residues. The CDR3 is CSAPRLDEQYF. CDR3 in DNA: TGCAGTGCTCCCAGACTCGACGAGCAGTACTTC.

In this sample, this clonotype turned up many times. CDR3 bases: TGTGCCAGCAGTTTATCTATTTTGGATAGCGGCTACGAGCAGTACTTC. Protein product: CASSLSILDSGYEQYF. This chain connects TRBV27 to TRBJ2-7, with D perhaps TRBD2 (6 bases). Germline CDR1 MNHEY, CDR2 SMNVEV (reference sequence). Trimming removed 0 bases at V and 3 bases at J, with 15 bases between. The CDR3 covers 16 residues.

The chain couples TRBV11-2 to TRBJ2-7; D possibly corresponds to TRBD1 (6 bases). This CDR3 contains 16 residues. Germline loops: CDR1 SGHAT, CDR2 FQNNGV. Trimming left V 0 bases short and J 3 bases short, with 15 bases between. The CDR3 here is CASSLDFFGRGYEQYF. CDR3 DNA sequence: TGTGCCAGCAGCTTAGATTTTTTCGGCAGGGGCTACGAGCAGTACTTC.

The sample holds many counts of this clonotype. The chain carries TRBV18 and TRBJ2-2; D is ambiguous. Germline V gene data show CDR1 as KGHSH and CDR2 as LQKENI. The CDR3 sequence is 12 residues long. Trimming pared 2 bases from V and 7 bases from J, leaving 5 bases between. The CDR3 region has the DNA TGTGCCAGCTCACCAGGGAACGGGGAGCTGTTTTTT. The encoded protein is CASSPGNGELFF.

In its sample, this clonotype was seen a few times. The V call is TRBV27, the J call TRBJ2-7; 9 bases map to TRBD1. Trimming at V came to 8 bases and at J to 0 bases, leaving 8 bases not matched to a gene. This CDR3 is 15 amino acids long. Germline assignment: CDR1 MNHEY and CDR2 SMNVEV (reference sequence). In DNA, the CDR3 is TGTGCCAGCGGCGGGACAGGGTCGAGCTCCTACGAGCAGTACTTC. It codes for CASGGTGSSSYEQYF.

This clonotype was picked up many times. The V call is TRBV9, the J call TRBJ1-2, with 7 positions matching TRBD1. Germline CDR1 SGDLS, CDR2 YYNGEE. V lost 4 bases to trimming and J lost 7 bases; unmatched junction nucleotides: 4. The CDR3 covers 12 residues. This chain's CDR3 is CASSPGTAGYTF. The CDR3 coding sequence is TGTGCCAGCAGCCCGGGGACAGCTGGCTACACCTTC.

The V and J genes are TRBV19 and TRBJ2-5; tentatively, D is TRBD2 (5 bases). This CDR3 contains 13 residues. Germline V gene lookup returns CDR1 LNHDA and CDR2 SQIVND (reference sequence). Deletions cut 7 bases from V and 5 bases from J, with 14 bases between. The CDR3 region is CASISPGRETQYF. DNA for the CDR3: TGTGCCAGTATATCCCCGGGAAGGGAGACCCAGTACTTC.

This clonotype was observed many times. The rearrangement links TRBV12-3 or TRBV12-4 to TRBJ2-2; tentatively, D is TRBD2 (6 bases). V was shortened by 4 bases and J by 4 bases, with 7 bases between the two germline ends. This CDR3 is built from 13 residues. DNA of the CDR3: TGTGCCAGCAGTTGGGGGGTCACCGGGGAGCTGTTTTTT. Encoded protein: CASSWGVTGELFF.

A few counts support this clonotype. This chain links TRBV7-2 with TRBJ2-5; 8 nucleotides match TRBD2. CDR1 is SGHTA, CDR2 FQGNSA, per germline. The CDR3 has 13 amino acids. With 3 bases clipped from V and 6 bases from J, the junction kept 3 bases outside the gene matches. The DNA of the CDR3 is TGTGCCAGCAGCTTGGGACTAGGAAAGACCCAGTACTTC. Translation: CASSLGLGKTQYF.

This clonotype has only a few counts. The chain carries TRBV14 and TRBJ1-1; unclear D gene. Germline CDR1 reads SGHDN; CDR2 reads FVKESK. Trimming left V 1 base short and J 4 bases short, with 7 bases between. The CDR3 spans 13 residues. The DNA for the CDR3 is TGTGCCAGCAGCCAAGGGAGGCTCACTGAAGCTTTCTTT. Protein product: CASSQGRLTEAFF. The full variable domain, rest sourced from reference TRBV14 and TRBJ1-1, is EAGVTQFPSHSVIEKGQTVTLRCDPISGHDNLYWYRRVMGKEIKFLLHFVKESKQDESGMPNNRFLAERTGGTYSTLKVQPAELEDSGVYFCASSQGRLTEAFFGQGTRLTVV.

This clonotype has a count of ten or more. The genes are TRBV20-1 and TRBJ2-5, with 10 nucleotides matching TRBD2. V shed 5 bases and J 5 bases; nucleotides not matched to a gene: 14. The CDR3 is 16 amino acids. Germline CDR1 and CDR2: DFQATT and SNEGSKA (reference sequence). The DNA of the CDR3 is TGCAGTGCTCCTCGGGGTAGCGGGAGGTTCGGTGAGACCCAGTACTTC. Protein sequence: CSAPRGSGRFGETQYF.

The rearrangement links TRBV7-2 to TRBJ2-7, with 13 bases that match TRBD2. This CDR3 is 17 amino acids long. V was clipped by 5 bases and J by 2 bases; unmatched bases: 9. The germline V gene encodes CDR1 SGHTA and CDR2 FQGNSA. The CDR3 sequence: CASSPRLAGGPTYEQYF. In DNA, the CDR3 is TGTGCCAGCAGCCCGAGACTAGCGGGAGGACCTACCTACGAGCAGTACTTC.

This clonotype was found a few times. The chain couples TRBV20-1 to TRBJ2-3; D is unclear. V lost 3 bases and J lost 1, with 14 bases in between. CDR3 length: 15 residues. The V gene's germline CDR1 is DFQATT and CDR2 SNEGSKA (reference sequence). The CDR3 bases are TGCAGTGCTAGCAATAGAGACTCGGGCACAGATACGCAGTATTTT. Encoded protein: CSASNRDSGTDTQYF.